This TCR beta chain came from a study of blood T cell repertoires in COVID-19. The J segment lost 4 bases and the V segment lost 3 bases, leaving 6 bases of the junction unmatched. This CDR3 contains 16 residues. Germline-derived CDR1 and CDR2 are MGHRA and YSYEKL. Methods used by the authors: Reference gene primer amplification yielded estimated nucleated cell counts. Clones were read by immunoSEQ multiplex PCR, and TCRdb kept only the in-frame ones, dropping some. V and J calls and clone size are copied from that table; D and trimming were computed from the DNA. The data contain approximately 130,000 clones, roughly 80% of them singletons. Cohort assignment relied on participant-reported clinical history. Resolution of symptoms, clearance, or two negative PCRs was present in recovered Cohort 3 donors.

The chain joins TRBV4-1 to TRBJ2-2; 9 bases map to TRBD1. Sequencing was carried out using PBMCs or T cells enriched from blood (not recorded which). The TCR sequence derives from a man under 40 who had recovered from COVID-19. Here the CDR3 DNA reads TGCGCCAGCAGCCAGCCGGGACAGGGAATCACCGGGGAGCTGTTTTTT. This gives the protein CASSQPGQGITGELFF.